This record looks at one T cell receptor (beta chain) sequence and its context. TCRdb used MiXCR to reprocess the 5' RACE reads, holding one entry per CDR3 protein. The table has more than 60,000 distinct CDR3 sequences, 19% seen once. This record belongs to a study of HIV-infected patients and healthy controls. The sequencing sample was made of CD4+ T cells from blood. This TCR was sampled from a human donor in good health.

CDR3 protein: CASRPGQGGGQPQHF. The CDR3, as DNA: TGTGCCAGCAGACCGGGACAGGGGGGTGGACAGCCCCAGCATTTT. The V and J genes are TRBV6-5 and TRBJ1-5; TRBD1 matches at 11 bases. The CDR3 contains 15 residues. Germline CDR1 reads MNHEY; CDR2 reads SVGAGI. After removal of 6 bases from V and 7 bases from J, the junction contained 8 bases not matched to a gene.